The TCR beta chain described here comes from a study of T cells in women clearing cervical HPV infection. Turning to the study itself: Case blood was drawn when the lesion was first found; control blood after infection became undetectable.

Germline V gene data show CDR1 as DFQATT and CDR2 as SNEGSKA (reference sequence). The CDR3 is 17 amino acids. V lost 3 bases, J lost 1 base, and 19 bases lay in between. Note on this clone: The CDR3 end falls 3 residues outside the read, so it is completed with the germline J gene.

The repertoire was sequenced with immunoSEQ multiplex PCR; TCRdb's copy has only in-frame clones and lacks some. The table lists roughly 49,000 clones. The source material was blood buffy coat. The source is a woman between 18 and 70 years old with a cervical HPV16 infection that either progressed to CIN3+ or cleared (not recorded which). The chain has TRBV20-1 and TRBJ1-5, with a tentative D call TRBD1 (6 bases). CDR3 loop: CSASHPGGSRSNQPQHF. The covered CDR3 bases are TGCAGTGCTAGCCACCCTGGGGGCTCACGGAGCAATCAGCCC.